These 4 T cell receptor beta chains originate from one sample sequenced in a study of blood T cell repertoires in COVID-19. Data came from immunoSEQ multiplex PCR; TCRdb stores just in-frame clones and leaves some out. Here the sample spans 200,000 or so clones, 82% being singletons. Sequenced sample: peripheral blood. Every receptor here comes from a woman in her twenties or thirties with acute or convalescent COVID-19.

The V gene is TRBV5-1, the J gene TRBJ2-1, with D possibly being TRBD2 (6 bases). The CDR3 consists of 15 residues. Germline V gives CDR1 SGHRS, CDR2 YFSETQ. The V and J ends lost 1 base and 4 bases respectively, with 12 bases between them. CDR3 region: CASSLPSVGYNEQFF. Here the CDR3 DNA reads TGCGCCAGCAGCTTGCCTAGCGTTGGGTACAATGAGCAGTTCTTC.

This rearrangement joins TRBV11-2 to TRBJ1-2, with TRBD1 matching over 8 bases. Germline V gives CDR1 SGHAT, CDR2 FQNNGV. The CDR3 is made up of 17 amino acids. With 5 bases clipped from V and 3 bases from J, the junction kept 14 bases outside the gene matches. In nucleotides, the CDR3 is TGTGCCAGCAGCCCTCTTAGTCACAGGGGGACGGACTATGGCTACACCTTC. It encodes CASSPLSHRGTDYGYTF. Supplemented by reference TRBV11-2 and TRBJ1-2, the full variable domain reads EAGVAQSPRYKIIEKRQSVAFWCNPISGHATLYWYQQILGQGPKLLIQFQNNGVVDDSQLPKDRFSAERLKGVDSTLKIQPAKLEDSAVYLCASSPLSHRGTDYGYTFGSGTRLTVV.

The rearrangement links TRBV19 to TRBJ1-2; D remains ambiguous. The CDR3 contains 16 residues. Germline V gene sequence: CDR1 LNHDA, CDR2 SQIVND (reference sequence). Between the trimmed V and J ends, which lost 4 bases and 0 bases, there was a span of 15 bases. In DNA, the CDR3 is TGTGCCAGTAGTACCCAACACCGAGGGACTAACTATGGCTACACCTTC. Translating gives CASSTQHRGTNYGYTF.

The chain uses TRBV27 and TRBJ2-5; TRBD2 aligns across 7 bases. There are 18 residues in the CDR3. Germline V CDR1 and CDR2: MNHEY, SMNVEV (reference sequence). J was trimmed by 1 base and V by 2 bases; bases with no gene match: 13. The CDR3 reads CASSLNREVRAPQETQYF. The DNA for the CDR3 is TGTGCCAGCAGTTTAAATCGGGAGGTGAGAGCTCCCCAAGAGACCCAGTACTTC.